This paragraph covers one T cell receptor beta chain sequence. The data stem from a study of monozygotic twins with inflammatory bowel disease. TCRdb reanalyzed the 5' RACE reads and collapses them to one entry per CDR3 protein, without DNA. Recorded here are roughly 100,000 distinct CDR3 sequences; the top ten clones represent 1.5% to 2%. Per donor, approximately 2.3 ml of blood was collected and frozen. Germline-derived CDR1 and CDR2 are DFQATT and SNEGSKA (reference sequence). The CDR3 totals 15 residues. This receptor was identified in a human donor with ulcerative colitis or Crohn's disease, or a healthy co-twin of an affected twin (not recorded which). Sequencing used blood. The chain couples TRBV20-1 to TRBJ2-3; TCRdb's D gene call, TRBD1, goes unchecked for lack of DNA. CDR3 protein: CSISAGTGLVNTQYF.